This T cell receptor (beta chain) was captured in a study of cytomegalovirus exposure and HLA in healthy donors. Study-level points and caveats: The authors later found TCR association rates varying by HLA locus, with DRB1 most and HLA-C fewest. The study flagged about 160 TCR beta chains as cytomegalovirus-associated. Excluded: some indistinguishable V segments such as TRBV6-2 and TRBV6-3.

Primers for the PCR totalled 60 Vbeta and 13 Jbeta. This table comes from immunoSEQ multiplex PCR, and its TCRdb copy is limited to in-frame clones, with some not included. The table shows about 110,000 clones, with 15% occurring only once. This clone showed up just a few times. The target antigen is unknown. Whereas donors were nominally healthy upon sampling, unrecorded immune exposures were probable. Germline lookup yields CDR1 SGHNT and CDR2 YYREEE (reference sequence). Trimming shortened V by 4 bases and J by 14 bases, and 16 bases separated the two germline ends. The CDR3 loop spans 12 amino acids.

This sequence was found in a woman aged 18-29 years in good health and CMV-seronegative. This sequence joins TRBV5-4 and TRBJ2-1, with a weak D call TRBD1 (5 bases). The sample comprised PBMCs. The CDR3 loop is CASSPKTEEEFF. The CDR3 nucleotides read TGTGCCAGCAGCCCCAAGACAGAAGAGGAGTTCTTC.